This TCR beta chain was profiled in a study of vaccination and CD4 T cells after COVID-19. The wider study: Post-vaccination specimens were collected at a median of about 66 days following dose two (range 14 to 241). Spike peptides, overlapping and drawn from SARS-CoV-2, HCoV-NL63, HCoV-OC43 and HCoV-229E, were used to stimulate cells. Points from the study as a whole: Convalescent patients displayed a median roughly 90% of reactive clones emerging only post-vaccination.

Oncomine TCR Beta short-read sequencing was applied to DNA from cultured CD4+ T cells. DNA came from CD4+ T cells after culture. TCRdb recomputed calls from the PCR reads with MiXCR, one row per CDR3 protein. The table shows 3,500 to 4,500 distinct CDR3 sequences, with 35% to 40% occurring only once. Germline CDR1 reads MNHEY; CDR2 reads SVGAGI. V was shortened by 4 bases and J by 0 bases, with 10 bases between the two germline ends. This CDR3 has 15 amino acids. This clonotype came up a few times. Its target is unknown. The treatment was: approximately nine-day PBMC culture with coronavirus spike peptide pools or control peptides (ViraFEST assay). CD4+ T lymphocytes from the unexposed donor were collected before the COVID-19 pandemic (2011-2018).

This receptor was taken from a human donor in good health. The chain uses TRBV6-5 and TRBJ1-5, with D hard to call. The source material was CD4+ T cells from blood, cultured in vitro. The CDR3, as DNA: TGTGCCAGCAGTTTCAAACCGTATAGCAATCAGCCCCAGCATTTT. This gives the protein CASSFKPYSNQPQHF.